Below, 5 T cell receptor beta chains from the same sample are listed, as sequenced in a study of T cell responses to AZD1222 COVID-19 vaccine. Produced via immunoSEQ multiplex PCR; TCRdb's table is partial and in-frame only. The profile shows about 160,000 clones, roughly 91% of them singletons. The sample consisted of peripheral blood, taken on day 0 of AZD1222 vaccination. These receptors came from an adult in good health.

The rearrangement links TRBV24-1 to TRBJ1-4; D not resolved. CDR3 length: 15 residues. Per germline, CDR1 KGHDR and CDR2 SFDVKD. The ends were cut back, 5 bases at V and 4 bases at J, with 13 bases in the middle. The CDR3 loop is CATSGSDGLNEKLFF. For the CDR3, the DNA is TGTGCCACCAGTGGTTCGGACGGACTTAATGAAAAACTGTTTTTT.

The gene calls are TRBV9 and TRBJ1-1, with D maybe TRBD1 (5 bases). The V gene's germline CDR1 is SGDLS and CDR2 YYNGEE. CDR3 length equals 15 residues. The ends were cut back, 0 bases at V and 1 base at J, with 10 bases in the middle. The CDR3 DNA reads TGTGCCAGCAGCGTAGAGGGACGAGCGAACACTGAAGCTTTCTTT. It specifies CASSVEGRANTEAFF. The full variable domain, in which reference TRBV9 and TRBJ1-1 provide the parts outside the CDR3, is DSGVTQTPKHLITATGQRVTLRCSPRSGDLSVYWYQQSLDQGLQFLIQYYNGEERAKGNILERFSAQQFPDLHSELNLSSLELGDSALYFCASSVEGRANTEAFFGQGTRLTVV.

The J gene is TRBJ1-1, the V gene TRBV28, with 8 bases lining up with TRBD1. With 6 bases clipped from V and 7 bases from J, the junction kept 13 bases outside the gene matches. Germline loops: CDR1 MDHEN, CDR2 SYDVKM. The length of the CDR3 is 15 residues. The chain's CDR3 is CASSTTWTGNIEAFF. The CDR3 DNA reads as TGTGCCAGCAGCACCACTTGGACAGGGAATATTGAAGCTTTCTTT.

CDR3 bases: TGCGCCAGCAGCCAAGTCCCAGGCTCCGGGGAGCTGTTTTTT. As protein: CASSQVPGSGELFF. This chain links TRBV4-3 with TRBJ2-2; no firm D call. V dropped 1 base and J dropped 6 bases, with 9 bases sitting between them. CDR3 length: 14 residues. Germline loops: CDR1 LGHNA, CDR2 YSLEER.

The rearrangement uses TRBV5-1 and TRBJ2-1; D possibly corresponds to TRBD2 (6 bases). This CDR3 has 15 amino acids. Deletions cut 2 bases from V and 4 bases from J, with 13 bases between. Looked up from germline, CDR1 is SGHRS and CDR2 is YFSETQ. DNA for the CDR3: TGCGCCAGCAGCTTTGATAGCGGAACTTACAATGAGCAGTTCTTC. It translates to CASSFDSGTYNEQFF.